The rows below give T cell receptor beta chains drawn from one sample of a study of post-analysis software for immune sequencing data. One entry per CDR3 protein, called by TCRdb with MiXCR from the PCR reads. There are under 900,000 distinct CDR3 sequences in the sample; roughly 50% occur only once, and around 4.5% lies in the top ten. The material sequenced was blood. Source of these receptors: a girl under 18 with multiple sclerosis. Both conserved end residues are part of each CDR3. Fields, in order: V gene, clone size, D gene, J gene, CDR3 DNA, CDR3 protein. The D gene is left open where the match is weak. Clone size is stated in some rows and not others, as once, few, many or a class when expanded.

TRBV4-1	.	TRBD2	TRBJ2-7	TGCGCCAGCAGCAAACTAGCGGGGGGGAGCTACGAGCAGTACTTC	CASSKLAGGSYEQYF
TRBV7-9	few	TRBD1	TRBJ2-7	TGTGCCAGCAGCTCGAGACAGGGCCACGAGCAGTACTTC	CASSSRQGHEQYF
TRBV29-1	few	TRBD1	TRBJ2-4	TGCAGCGTCCTCGACAGGGGCCCCAAAAACATTCAGTACTTC	CSVLDRGPKNIQYF
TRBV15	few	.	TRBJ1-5	TGTGCCACCAGCAGAGCTAATAGCAATCAGCCCCAGCATTTT	CATSRANSNQPQHF
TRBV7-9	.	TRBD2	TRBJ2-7	TGTGCCAGCAGCTCGGGGGGACTAGAACCCTACGAGCAGTACTTC	CASSSGGLEPYEQYF
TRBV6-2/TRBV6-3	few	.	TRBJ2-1	TGTGCCAGCAGTTACATGGCTCATGAGCAGTTCTTC	CASSYMAHEQFF
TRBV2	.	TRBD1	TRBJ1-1	TGTGCCAGCAACATGGGACAGAGGAACACTGAAACTTTCTTT	CASNMGQRNTETFF
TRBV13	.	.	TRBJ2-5	TGTGCCAGCAGCCCCAAGGAGGCTCGGACCCAGTACTTC	CASSPKEARTQYF
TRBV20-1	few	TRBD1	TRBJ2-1	TGCAGTGCTAGGCCGGGACAGGGGGTAAATGAGCAGTTCTTC	CSARPGQGVNEQFF
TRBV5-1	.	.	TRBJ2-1	TGCGCCAGCAGCTTGGCCTTGTCAGGGACCAATGAGCAGTTCTTC	CASSLALSGTNEQFF
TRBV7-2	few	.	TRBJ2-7	TGTGCCAGCAGCTCGACTAGCTCCTACGAGCAGTACTTC	CASSSTSSYEQYF
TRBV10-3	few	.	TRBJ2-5	TGTGCCATCAGTGACAGTGACACTTCGGGACAGTACTTC	CAISDSDTSGQYF
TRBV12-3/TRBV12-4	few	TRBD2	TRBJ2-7	TGTGCCAGCAGTCCCGGGACTAGCGGCAGGGACTACGAGCAGTACTTC	CASSPGTSGRDYEQYF
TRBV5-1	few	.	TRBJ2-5	TGCGCCAGCAGCCCGTCTGGCGGGGGCATCCAAGAGACCCAGTACTTC	CASSPSGGGIQETQYF
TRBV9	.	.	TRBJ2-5	TGTGCCAGCAGCGTAGCCGTAGGGGAGACCCAGTACTTC	CASSVAVGETQYF
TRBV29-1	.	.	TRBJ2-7	TGCAGCGTTGATGTCCCGGGACTTGACTACGAGCAGTACTTC	CSVDVPGLDYEQYF
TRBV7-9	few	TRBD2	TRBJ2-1	TGTGCCAGCAGCTTAGTTGGACTAGCTTACAATGAGCAGTTCTTC	CASSLVGLAYNEQFF
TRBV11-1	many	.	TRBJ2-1	TGTGCCAGCAGCTTAGTCCGCAATGAGCAGTTCTTC	CASSLVRNEQFF
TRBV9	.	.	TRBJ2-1	TGTGCCAGCAGCGTAGACCGAGCGGACTACAATGAGCAGTTCTTC	CASSVDRADYNEQFF
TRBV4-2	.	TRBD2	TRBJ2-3	TGTGCCAGCAGCCTCCGCCCCCTCGCGGGGGAGTACACAGATACGCAGTATTTT	CASSLRPLAGEYTDTQYF
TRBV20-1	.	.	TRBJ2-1	TGCAGTGCTAGAGATCGGGAAGCGGTAGCTCGTCTCTATGAGCAGTTCTTC	CSARDREAVARLYEQFF
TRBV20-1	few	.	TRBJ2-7	TGCAGTGCTACCATGGTGGGGTACGAGCAGTACTTC	CSATMVGYEQYF
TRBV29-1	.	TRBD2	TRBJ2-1	TGCAGCGTTCTCCTAGCGGGGCCAACTCGTCAAGATGAGCAGTTCTTC	CSVLLAGPTRQDEQFF
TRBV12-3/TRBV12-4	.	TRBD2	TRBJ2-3	TGTGCCAGCAGTTTAAGCGGGAGTGGAGATGCGGAGTATTTT	CASSLSGSGDAEYF
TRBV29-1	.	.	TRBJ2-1	TGCAGCACAAGGAGTAGCGGCGCGGGTGAGCAGTTCTTC	CSTRSSGAGEQFF
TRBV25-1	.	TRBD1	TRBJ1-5	TGTGCCAGCGCAGGGGGCCTAGGAAGCAATCAGCCCCAGCATTTT	CASAGGLGSNQPQHF
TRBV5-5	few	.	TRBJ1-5	TGTGCCAGCAGCAGGACAGAGAGTTATATCAATCAGCCCCAGCATTTT	CASSRTESYINQPQHF
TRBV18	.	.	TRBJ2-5	TGTGCCAGCTCCCCTACCCGAGTCAGGACCCAAGAGACCCAGTACTTC	CASSPTRVRTQETQYF
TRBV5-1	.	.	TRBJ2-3	TGCGCCAGCAGCTACGAGCCAGCAGATACGCAGTATTTT	CASSYEPADTQYF
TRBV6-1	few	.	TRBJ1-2	TGTGCCAGCAGTGTTATTCCGGGGGCGAACTATGGCTACACCTTC	CASSVIPGANYGYTF
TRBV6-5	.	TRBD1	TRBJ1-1	TGTGCCAGCAGTACAGGGGGAGAAGCTTTCTTT	CASSTGGEAFF
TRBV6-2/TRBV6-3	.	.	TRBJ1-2	TGTGCCAGCAGTTACTCCGGCGCGAGTAATCACTATGGCTACACCTTC	CASSYSGASNHYGYTF
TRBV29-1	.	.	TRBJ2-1	TGCAGCGGCCGAGTCAGAGGGGGTGATGAGCAGTTCTTC	CSGRVRGGDEQFF
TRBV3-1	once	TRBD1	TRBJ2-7	TGTGCCAGCAGCCAAGTTATTAGGGACAGGGAACCCGAGCAGTACTTC	CASSQVIRDREPEQYF
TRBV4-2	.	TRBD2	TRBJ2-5	TGTGCCAGCAGCCAAGAGCCAGCGGGAGGCCAAGAGACCCAGTACTTC	CASSQEPAGGQETQYF
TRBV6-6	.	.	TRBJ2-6	TGTGCCAGCACTCCGTCAGTGGAAAGTGCCAACGTCCTGACTTTC	CASTPSVESANVLTF
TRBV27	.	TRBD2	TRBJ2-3	TGTGCCAGCAGCTTTTTCTTAGCGGGAGGGGTAGTGAGCACAGATACGCAGTATTTT	CASSFFLAGGVVSTDTQYF
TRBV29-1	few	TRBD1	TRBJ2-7	TGCAGCGGGAAACCGGGACAGGGGGCCCACGAGCAGTACTTC	CSGKPGQGAHEQYF
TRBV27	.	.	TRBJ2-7	TGTGCCAGCAGAACGGAGAATTCCTACGAGCAGTACTTC	CASRTENSYEQYF
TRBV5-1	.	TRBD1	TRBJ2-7	TGCGCCAGCAGCGACTACAGGGGTTCTTACGAGCAGTACTTC	CASSDYRGSYEQYF
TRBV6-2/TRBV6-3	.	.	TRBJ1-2	TGTGCCAGCAGCCCTGCTGGGGGGCTTTGGGGCTACACCTTC	CASSPAGGLWGYTF
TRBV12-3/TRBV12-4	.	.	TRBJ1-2	TGTGCCAGCAGTCCCCGCCCCCACTATGGCTACACCTTC	CASSPRPHYGYTF
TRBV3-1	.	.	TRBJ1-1	TGTGCCAGCAGCCAACGACCGGGACAACGGGCTTTCTTT	CASSQRPGQRAFF